This T cell receptor beta chain was found in a study of blood T cell repertoires in COVID-19. The overall study: COVID-19 samples, acute and convalescent, were from the United States, Italy and Spain. PBMCs, B-cell-depleted T cells, or T cells provided the cDNA or gDNA that made up the material.

In the source study's methods: From reference gene primer amplification, estimates of nucleated cell counts were derived. The method was immunoSEQ multiplex PCR; TCRdb's version includes in-frame clones alone and lacks a portion of them. V and J calls plus clone size are reproduced from that table; the DNA served to infer D and trimming. In the table there are approximately 130,000 clones, about 74% of which are singletons. Germline V CDR1 and CDR2: GTSNPN, SVGIG (reference sequence). The CDR3 length is 13 residues. With 3 bases removed from V and 3 bases from J, the gap between germline ends came to 12 bases.

The sequence came from a human donor in a cohort sampled during active COVID-19. The sample taken for sequencing was peripheral blood. This chain connects TRBV30 to TRBJ2-7; D unclear. CDR3 amino acids: CAWSRSHNYEQYF. Written as DNA, the CDR3 is TGTGCCTGGAGCCGGAGTCACAACTACGAGCAGTACTTC.